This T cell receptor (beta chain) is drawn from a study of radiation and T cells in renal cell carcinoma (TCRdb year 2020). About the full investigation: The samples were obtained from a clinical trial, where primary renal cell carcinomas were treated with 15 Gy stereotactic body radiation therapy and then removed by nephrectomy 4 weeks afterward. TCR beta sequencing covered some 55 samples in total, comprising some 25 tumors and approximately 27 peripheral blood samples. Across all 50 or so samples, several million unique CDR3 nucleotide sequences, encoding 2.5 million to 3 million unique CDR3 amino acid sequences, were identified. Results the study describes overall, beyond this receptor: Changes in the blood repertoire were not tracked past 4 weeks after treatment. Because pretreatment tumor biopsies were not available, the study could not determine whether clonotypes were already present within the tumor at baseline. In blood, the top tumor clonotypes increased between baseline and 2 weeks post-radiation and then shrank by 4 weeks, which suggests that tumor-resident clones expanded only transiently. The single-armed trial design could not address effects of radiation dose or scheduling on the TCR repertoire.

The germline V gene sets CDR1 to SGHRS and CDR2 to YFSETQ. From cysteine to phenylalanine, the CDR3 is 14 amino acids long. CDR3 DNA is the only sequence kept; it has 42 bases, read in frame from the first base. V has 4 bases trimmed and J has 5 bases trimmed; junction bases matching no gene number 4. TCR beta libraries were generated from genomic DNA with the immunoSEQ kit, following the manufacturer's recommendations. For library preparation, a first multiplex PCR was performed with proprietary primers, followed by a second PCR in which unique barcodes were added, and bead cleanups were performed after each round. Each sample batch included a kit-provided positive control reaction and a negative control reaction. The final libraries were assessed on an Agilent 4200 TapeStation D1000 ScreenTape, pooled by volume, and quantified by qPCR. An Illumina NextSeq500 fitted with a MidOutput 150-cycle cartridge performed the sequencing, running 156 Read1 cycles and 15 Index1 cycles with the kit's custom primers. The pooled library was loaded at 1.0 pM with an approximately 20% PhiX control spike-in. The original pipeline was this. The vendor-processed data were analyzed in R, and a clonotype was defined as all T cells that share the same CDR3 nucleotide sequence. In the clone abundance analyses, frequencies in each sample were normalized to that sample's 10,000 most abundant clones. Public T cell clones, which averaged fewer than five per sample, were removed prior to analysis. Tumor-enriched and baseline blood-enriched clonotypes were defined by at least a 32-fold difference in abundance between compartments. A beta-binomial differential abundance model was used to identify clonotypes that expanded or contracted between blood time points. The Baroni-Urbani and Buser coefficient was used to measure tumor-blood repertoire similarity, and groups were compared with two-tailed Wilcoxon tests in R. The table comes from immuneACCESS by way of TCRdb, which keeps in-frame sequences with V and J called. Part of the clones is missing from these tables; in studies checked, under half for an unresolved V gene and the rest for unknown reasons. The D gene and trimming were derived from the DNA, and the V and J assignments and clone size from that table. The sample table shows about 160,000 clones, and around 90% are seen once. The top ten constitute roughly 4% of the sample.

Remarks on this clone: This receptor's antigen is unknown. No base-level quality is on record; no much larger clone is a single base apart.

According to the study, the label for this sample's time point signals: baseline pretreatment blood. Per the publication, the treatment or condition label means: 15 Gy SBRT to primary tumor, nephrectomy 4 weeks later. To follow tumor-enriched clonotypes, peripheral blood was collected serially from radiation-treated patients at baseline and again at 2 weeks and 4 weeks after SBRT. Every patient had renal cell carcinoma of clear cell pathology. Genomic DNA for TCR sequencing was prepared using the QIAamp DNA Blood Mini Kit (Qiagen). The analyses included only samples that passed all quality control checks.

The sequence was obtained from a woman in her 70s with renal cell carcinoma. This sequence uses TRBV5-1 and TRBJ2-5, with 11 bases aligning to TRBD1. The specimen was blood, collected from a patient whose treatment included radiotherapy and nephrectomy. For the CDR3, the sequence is CASSPGQGAETQYF. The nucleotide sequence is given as TGCGCCAGCAGCCCAGGACAGGGGGCTGAGACCCAGTACTTC.